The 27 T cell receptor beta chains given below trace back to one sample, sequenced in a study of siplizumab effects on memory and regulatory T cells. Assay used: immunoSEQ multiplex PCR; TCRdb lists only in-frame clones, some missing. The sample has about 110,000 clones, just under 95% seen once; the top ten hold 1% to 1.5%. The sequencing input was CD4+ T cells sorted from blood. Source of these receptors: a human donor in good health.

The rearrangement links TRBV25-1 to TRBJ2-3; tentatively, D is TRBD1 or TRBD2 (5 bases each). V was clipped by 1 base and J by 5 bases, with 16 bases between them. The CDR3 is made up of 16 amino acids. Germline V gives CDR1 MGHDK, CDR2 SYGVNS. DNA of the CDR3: TGTGCCAGCAGTGAATTTTTGGCAGGGAGAGGAGATACGCAGTATTTT. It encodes CASSEFLAGRGDTQYF.

The CDR3 region has the DNA TGTGCCAGTAGTAAGGCCCGGCTAGCTGGCGAGCAGTACTTC. Translation: CASSKARLAGEQYF. This sequence joins TRBV19 and TRBJ2-7, with D possibly being TRBD2 (5 bases). This CDR3 is built from 14 residues. Germline lookup yields CDR1 LNHDA and CDR2 SQIVND (reference sequence). With 4 bases removed from V and 6 bases from J, the gap between germline ends came to 16 bases.

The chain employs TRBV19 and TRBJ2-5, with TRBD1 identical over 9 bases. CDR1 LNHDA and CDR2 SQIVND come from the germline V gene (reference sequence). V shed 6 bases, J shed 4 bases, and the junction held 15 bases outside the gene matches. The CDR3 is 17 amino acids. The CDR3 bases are TGTGCCAGTAGCCCCAGTATCGCACAGGGGGCGAGAGAGACCCAGTACTTC. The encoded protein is CASSPSIAQGARETQYF.

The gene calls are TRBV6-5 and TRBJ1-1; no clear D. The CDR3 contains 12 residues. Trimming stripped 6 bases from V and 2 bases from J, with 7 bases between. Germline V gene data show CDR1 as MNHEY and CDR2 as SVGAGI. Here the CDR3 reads CASSRANTEAFF. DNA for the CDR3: TGTGCCAGCAGCAGAGCAAACACTGAAGCTTTCTTT.

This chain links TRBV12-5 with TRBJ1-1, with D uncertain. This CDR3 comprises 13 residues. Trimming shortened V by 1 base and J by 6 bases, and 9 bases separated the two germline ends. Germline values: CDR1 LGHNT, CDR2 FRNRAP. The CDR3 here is CASGLAPGAEAFF. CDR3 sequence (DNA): TGTGCTAGTGGTTTGGCCCCCGGGGCTGAAGCTTTCTTT.

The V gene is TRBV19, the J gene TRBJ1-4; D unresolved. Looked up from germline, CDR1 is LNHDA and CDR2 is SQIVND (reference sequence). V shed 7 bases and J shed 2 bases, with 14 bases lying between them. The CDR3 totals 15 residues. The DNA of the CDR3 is TGTGCCAGTACGACGCAGAGGAGTACTAATGAAAAACTGTTTTTT. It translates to CASTTQRSTNEKLFF.

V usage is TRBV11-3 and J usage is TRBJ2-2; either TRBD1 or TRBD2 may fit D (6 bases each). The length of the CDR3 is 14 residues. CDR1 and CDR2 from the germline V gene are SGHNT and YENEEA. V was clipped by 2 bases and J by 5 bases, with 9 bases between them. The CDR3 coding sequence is TGTGCCAGCAGCTTAAGGGGGGTAACCGGGGAGCTGTTTTTT. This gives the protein CASSLRGVTGELFF.

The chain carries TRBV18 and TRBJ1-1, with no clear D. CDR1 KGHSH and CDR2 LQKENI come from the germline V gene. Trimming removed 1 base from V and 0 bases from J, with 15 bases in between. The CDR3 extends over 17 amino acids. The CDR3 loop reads CASSPLEVSEVNTEAFF. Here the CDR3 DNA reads TGTGCCAGCTCACCACTGGAGGTCTCAGAGGTGAACACTGAAGCTTTCTTT.

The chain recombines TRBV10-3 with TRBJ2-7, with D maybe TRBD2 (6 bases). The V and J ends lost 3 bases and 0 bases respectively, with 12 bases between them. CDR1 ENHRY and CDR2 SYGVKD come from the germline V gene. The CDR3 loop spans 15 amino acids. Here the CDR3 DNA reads TGTGCCATCAGTGATCGGGACTTAAGCTCCTACGAGCAGTACTTC. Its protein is CAISDRDLSSYEQYF.

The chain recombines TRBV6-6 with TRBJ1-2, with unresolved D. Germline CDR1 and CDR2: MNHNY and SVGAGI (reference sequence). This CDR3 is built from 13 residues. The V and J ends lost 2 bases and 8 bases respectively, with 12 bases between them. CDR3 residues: CASSYDRALGYTF. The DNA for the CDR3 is TGTGCCAGCAGTTACGACCGGGCTTTGGGCTACACCTTC.

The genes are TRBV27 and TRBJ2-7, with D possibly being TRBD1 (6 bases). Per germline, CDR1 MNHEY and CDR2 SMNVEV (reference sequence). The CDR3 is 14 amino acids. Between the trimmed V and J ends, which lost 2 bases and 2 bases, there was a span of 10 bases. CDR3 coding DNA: TGTGCCAGCAGTTTACGTCCAGGGGCCTACGAGCAGTACTTC. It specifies CASSLRPGAYEQYF.

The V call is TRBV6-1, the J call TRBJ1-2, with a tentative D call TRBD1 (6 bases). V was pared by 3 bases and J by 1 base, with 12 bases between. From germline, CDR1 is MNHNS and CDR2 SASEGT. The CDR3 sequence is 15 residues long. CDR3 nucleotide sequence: TGTGCCAGCAGTGACTGGGCAGGGGTTAACTATGGCTACACCTTC. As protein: CASSDWAGVNYGYTF.

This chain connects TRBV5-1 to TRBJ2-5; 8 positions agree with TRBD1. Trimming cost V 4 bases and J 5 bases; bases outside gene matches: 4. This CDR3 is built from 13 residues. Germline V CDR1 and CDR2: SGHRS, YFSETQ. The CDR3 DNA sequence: TGCGCCAGCAGCAGTAGACAGGGGGAGACCCAGTACTTC. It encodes CASSSRQGETQYF.

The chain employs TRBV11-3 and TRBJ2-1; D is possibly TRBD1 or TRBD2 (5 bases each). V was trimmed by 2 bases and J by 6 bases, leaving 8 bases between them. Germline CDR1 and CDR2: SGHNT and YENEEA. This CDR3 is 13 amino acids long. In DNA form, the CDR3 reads TGTGCCAGCAGCTTACGAGGGGTCAATGAGCAGTTCTTC. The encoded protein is CASSLRGVNEQFF.

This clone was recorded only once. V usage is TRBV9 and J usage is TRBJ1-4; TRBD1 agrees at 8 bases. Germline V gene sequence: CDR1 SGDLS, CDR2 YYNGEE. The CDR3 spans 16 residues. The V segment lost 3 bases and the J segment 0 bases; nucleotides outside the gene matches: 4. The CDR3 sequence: CASSASDRATNEKLFF. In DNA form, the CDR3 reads TGTGCCAGCAGCGCGTCGGACAGGGCAACTAATGAAAAACTGTTTTTT.

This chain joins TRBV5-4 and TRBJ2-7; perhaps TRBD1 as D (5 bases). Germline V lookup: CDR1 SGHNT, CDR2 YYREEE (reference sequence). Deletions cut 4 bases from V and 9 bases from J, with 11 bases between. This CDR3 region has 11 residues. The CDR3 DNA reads TGTGCCAGCAGCGAAGGGGTTGGGCAGTACTTC. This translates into CASSEGVGQYF.

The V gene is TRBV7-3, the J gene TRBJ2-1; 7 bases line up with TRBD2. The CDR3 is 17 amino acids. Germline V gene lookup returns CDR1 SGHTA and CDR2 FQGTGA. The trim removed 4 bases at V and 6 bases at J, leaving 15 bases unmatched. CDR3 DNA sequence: TGTGCCAGCAGCTCCGGGCGCAGCGGGAATTATGGCAATGAGCAGTTCTTC. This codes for CASSSGRSGNYGNEQFF.

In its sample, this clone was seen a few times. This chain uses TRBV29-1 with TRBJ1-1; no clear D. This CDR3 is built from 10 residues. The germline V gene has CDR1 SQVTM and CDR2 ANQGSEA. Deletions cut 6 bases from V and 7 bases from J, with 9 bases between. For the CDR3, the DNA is TGCAGCGTGGCTACGAGTGAAGCTTTCTTT. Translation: CSVATSEAFF.

The CDR3 region has the DNA TGTGCCTGGAGTGTACTCAGACACGGGGTAAGCGGCTACACCTTC. Protein product: CAWSVLRHGVSGYTF. The chain couples TRBV30 to TRBJ1-2; D unresolved. The V end lost 0 bases, the J end lost 8 bases, and 19 bases lay between the germline ends. Per the germline V gene, CDR1 is GTSNPN and CDR2 is SVGIG (reference sequence). The CDR3 covers 15 residues.

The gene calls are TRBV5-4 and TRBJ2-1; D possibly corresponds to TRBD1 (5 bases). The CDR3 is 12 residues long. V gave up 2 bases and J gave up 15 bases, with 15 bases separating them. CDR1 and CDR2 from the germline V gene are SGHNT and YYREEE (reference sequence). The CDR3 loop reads CASSFSGQGWFF. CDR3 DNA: TGTGCCAGCAGCTTCTCTGGTCAGGGCTGGTTCTTC.

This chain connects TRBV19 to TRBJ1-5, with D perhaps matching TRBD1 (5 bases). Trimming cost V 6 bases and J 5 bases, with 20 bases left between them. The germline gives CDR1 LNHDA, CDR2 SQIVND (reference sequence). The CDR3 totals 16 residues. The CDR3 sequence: CASRPRDGKMYQPQHF. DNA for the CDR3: TGTGCCAGTAGACCTCGGGACGGAAAAATGTATCAGCCCCAGCATTTT.

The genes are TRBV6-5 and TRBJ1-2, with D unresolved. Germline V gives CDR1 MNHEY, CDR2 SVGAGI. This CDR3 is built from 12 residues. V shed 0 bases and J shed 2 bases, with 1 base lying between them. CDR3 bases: TGTGCCAGCAGTTACTCCAACTATGGCTACACCTTC. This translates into CASSYSNYGYTF.

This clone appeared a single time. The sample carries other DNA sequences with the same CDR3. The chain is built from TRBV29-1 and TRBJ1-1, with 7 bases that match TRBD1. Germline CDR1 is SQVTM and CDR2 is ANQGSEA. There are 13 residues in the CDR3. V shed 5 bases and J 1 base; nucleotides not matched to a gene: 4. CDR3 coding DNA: TGCAGCGTTTTGGGACAGACGAACACTGAAGCTTTCTTT. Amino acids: CSVLGQTNTEAFF.

The CDR3 DNA reads as TGTGCCAGCAGGCTGACTAGCGGGGTGAACACCGGGGAGCTGTTTTTT. Translating gives CASRLTSGVNTGELFF. The chain links TRBV6-6 to TRBJ2-2; 11 bases match TRBD2. The CDR3 runs 16 residues. Germline V gives CDR1 MNHNY, CDR2 SVGAGI (reference sequence). The V segment lost 6 bases and the J segment 1 base; nucleotides outside the gene matches: 4.

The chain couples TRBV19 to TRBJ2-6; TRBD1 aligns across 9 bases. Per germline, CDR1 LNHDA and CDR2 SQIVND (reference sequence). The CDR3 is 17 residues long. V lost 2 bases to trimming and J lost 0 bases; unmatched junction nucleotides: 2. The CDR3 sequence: CASSILGQGSGANVLTF. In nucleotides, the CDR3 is TGTGCCAGTAGTATACTGGGACAGGGCTCTGGGGCCAACGTCCTGACTTTC.

This CDR3 reads CASSQDWTGGQFF. The CDR3 coding sequence is TGTGCCAGCAGCCAAGACTGGACCGGTGGGCAGTTCTTC. The gene calls are TRBV14 and TRBJ2-1; D gene uncertain. CDR1 and CDR2 from the germline V gene are SGHDN and FVKESK. Trimming removed 0 bases at V and 12 bases at J, with 12 bases between. The CDR3 covers 13 residues. The full variable domain, its missing parts supplied by reference TRBV14 and TRBJ2-1, is EAGVTQFPSHSVIEKGQTVTLRCDPISGHDNLYWYRRVMGKEIKFLLHFVKESKQDESGMPNNRFLAERTGGTYSTLKVQPAELEDSGVYFCASSQDWTGGQFFGPGTRLTVL.

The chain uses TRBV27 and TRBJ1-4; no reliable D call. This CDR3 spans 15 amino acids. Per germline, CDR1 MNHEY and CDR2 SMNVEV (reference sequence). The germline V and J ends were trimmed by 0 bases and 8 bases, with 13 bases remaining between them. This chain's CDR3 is CASSLSWAGREKLFF. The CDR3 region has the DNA TGTGCCAGCAGTTTATCGTGGGCGGGGAGAGAAAAACTGTTTTTT.